This T cell receptor (beta chain) was sequenced in a study of blood T cell repertoires in COVID-19. Overall study context: Both acute and convalescent COVID-19 samples were obtained from the United States, Italy and Spain. From T cells, B-cell-depleted T cells, or PBMCs came the material, which was cDNA or gDNA.

In the authors' workflow: The authors estimated nucleated cell counts from reference gene primer amplification. Generated by immunoSEQ multiplex PCR, the TCRdb table keeps only in-frame clones and is missing some. The DNA was the basis for D and trimming; V, J and clone size are from that table. The data show roughly 70,000 clones, approximately 80% seen once. CDR1 MNHEY and CDR2 SVGAGI come from the germline V gene. V lost 4 bases and J lost 3; bases outside the gene matches: 7. CDR3 size: 16 residues. This rearrangement joins TRBV6-5 to TRBJ2-7, with TRBD2 matching 12 bases. The material sequenced was peripheral blood. The clonotype was recovered from a human donor in a cohort sampled during active COVID-19. The DNA of the CDR3 is TGTGCCAGCAGTTCCCACCGGACTAGCGGGGACTACGAGCAGTACTTC. It specifies CASSSHRTSGDYEQYF.